This is a list of T cell receptor beta chains from one sample in a study of blood T cells in healthy people across ages. One entry per CDR3 protein, called by TCRdb with MiXCR from the 5' RACE reads. In the table there are fewer than 750,000 distinct CDR3 sequences, 52% of which are singletons. Sequenced input: blood. The receptor source for this set is a woman older than 75 in good health. CDR3s include the opening cysteine and the closing phenylalanine or tryptophan. A D gene is named only where the DNA matches it firmly.

v_gene: TRBV9
j_gene: TRBJ2-6
d_gene: -
CDR3aa: CASSPWAFPSGANVLTF

v_gene: TRBV20-1
j_gene: TRBJ2-7
d_gene: -
CDR3aa: CSARTSISYEQYF

v_gene: TRBV7-3
j_gene: TRBJ2-2
d_gene: TRBD2
CDR3aa: CASSLFSGSRTGELFF

v_gene: TRBV7-2
j_gene: TRBJ2-1
d_gene: -
CDR3aa: CASSLNRDNEQFF

v_gene: TRBV12-3/TRBV12-4
j_gene: TRBJ1-6
d_gene: -
CDR3aa: CASSQTETRGPLHF

v_gene: TRBV6-2/TRBV6-3
j_gene: TRBJ2-1
d_gene: TRBD1
CDR3aa: CASTGQGKRNEQFF

v_gene: TRBV29-1
j_gene: TRBJ2-1
d_gene: -
CDR3aa: CSVEGGRTLHGNEQFF

v_gene: TRBV29-1
j_gene: TRBJ2-7
d_gene: TRBD1
CDR3aa: CSVEEGQGNYEQYF

v_gene: TRBV4-1
j_gene: TRBJ1-2
d_gene: TRBD1
CDR3aa: CASSQERDRVGYGYTF

v_gene: TRBV27
j_gene: TRBJ2-5
d_gene: -
CDR3aa: CASSPYINQETQYF

v_gene: TRBV9
j_gene: TRBJ2-1
d_gene: -
CDR3aa: CASSVGLAGSYNEQFF

v_gene: TRBV6-1
j_gene: TRBJ1-2
d_gene: -
CDR3aa: CASSRDLGGGYTF

v_gene: TRBV7-9
j_gene: TRBJ1-2
d_gene: TRBD1
CDR3aa: CASSQAGQAWHGYTF

v_gene: TRBV29-1
j_gene: TRBJ2-1
d_gene: -
CDR3aa: CSVDGRTYNEQFF

v_gene: TRBV5-5
j_gene: TRBJ1-1
d_gene: -
CDR3aa: CASSAVGGARTAEAFF

v_gene: TRBV4-2
j_gene: TRBJ2-1
d_gene: -
CDR3aa: CASSQDLGREQFF

v_gene: TRBV20-1
j_gene: TRBJ2-5
d_gene: -
CDR3aa: CSARVGNQETQYF

v_gene: TRBV10-3
j_gene: TRBJ2-7
d_gene: -
CDR3aa: CATTSRGSYEQYF

v_gene: TRBV4-3
j_gene: TRBJ2-7
d_gene: -
CDR3aa: CASSQDLFRAPYEQYF

v_gene: TRBV12-3/TRBV12-4
j_gene: TRBJ2-3
d_gene: -
CDR3aa: CASTARGTGRYTDTQYF

v_gene: TRBV6-6
j_gene: TRBJ1-5
d_gene: -
CDR3aa: CAGGGQPQHF

v_gene: TRBV27
j_gene: TRBJ2-7
d_gene: TRBD1
CDR3aa: CASTPRGQGASFSNEQYF

v_gene: TRBV7-9
j_gene: TRBJ2-3
d_gene: -
CDR3aa: CASSSQGRTDTQYF

v_gene: TRBV12-3/TRBV12-4
j_gene: TRBJ2-5
d_gene: -
CDR3aa: CASSLQEKQYF

v_gene: TRBV3-1
j_gene: TRBJ2-3
d_gene: -
CDR3aa: CASSQEAGFRTQYF

v_gene: TRBV20-1
j_gene: TRBJ2-3
d_gene: TRBD2
CDR3aa: CSASGGTLTDTQYF

v_gene: TRBV6-5
j_gene: TRBJ1-1
d_gene: -
CDR3aa: CASSYSSWSREGKNTEAFF

v_gene: TRBV21-1
j_gene: TRBJ1-4
d_gene: -
CDR3aa: CASSSGHAEKLFF

v_gene: TRBV25-1
j_gene: TRBJ2-7
d_gene: TRBD2
CDR3aa: CASSESNGGEYEQYF

v_gene: TRBV12-5
j_gene: TRBJ2-5
d_gene: TRBD2
CDR3aa: CASGLSLGLAGQETQYF

v_gene: TRBV7-2
j_gene: TRBJ2-3
d_gene: -
CDR3aa: CASNPYDTDTQYF

v_gene: TRBV5-6
j_gene: TRBJ2-3
d_gene: TRBD1
CDR3aa: CASSPGTGASTDTQYF

v_gene: TRBV6-5
j_gene: TRBJ2-3
d_gene: -
CDR3aa: CASSYSGTRVWDTQYF

v_gene: TRBV6-6
j_gene: TRBJ2-3
d_gene: -
CDR3aa: CASSYEADTQYF

v_gene: TRBV29-1
j_gene: TRBJ2-1
d_gene: -
CDR3aa: CSVGGGSYNEQFF

v_gene: TRBV28
j_gene: TRBJ2-3
d_gene: -
CDR3aa: CASSLRKGPSTDTQYF

v_gene: TRBV9
j_gene: TRBJ2-1
d_gene: TRBD2
CDR3aa: CASSVDSGAREQFF

v_gene: TRBV28
j_gene: TRBJ2-1
d_gene: -
CDR3aa: CASRDRINEQFF

v_gene: TRBV20-1
j_gene: -
d_gene: TRBD2
CDR3aa: CSARDRERGAYNEQYF

v_gene: TRBV25-1
j_gene: -
d_gene: -
CDR3aa: CASSEYGQETQYF

v_gene: TRBV4-1
j_gene: TRBJ2-2
d_gene: -
CDR3aa: CASSPLSAFANTGELFF

v_gene: TRBV6-6
j_gene: TRBJ2-7
d_gene: -
CDR3aa: CAIRSLYEQYF

v_gene: TRBV6-1
j_gene: TRBJ2-7
d_gene: TRBD2
CDR3aa: CASSHTLGLAGVAVREQYF

v_gene: TRBV12-3/TRBV12-4
j_gene: TRBJ2-1
d_gene: -
CDR3aa: CASSKGGGLHEQFF

v_gene: TRBV5-1
j_gene: TRBJ2-1
d_gene: TRBD2
CDR3aa: CASSLVEGGNGEQFF